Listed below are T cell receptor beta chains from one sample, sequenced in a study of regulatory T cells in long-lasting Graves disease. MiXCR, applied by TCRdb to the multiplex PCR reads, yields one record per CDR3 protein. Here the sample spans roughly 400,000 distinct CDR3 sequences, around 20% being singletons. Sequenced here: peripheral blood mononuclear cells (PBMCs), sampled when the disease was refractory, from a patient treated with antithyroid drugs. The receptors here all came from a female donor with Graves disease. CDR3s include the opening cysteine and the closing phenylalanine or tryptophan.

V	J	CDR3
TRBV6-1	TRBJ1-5	CASTQGSNQPQHF
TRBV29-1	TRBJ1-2	CSVEGEQGARGYTF
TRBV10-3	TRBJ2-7	CASGTGGLDEQYF
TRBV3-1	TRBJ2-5	CASSQDVGARTQYF
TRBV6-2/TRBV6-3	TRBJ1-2	CASRQMTGELGGYTF
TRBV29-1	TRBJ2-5	CSVDPGSPGETQYF
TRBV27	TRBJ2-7	CASSFNSGNSYEQYF
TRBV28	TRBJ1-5	CASSSGDQPQHF
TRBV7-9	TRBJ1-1	CATRGAGDTEAFF
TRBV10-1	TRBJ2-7	CASSESKLAGAYEQYF
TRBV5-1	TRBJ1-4	CASSFRQDGEKLFF
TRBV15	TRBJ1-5	CATSSTENSNQPQHF
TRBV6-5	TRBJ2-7	CASSYSQTGTSGTYEQYF
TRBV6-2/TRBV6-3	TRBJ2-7	CASSSTNYEQYF
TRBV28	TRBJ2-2	CASTGATGELFF
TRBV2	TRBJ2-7	CASSDPTGTREQYF
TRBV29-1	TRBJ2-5	CSVWAPGTLETQYF
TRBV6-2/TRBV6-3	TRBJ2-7	CASSYFSQAPVYEQYF
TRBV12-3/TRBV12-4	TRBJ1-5	CASSNSNQPQHF
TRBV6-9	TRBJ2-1	CASSYSNSEQFF
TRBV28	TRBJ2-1	CASSPRGRRTYNEQFF
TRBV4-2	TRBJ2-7	CASSPYRTTLF
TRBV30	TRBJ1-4	CVWTQRYEEKLFF
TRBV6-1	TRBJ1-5	CASTKVEGNQPQHF
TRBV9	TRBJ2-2	CASSVAGQGNTGELFF
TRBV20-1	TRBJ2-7	CSARVKGKREQYF
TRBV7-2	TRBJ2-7	CASSLAGAGFPYEQYF
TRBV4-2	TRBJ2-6	CASSQEDTGRSGANVLTF
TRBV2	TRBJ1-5	CASSDWVDPLGSQPQHF
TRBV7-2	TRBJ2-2	CASSPSPVAGGPGELFF
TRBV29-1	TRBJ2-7	CSVTPRAGSSYEQYF